This T cell receptor beta chain was retrieved from a study of lymphopenia after photon versus proton radiotherapy. Sequencing was performed with immunoSEQ multiplex PCR; in TCRdb, only in-frame clones are kept and a portion is missing. The sample lists about 50,000 clones, approximately 92% occurring once. Per the germline V gene, CDR1 is SGHTA and CDR2 is FQGTGA. CDR3 size: 15 residues. The V gene end was trimmed by 9 bases and the J gene end by 0 bases; junction bases not matched to a gene: 9. Details on this clone: What it recognizes is unknown.

Overall study findings and caveats: Under photons, naive T cells and diversity fell while effector/memory populations rose. In patients who died, overall survival fell as post-nadir TCR diversity dropped more. After the lymphocyte nadir, photon-treated repertoires showed oligoclonal expansion, especially of CD8+ Temra cells.

Here the sequenced sample was peripheral blood, taken from a patient treated with photon-based radiotherapy. The chain has TRBV7-3 and TRBJ2-3, with 7 bases lining up with TRBD2. The sequence was collected from a woman aged 40 to 55 with cholangiocarcinoma. CDR3 region: CASGESGMSTDTQYF. The CDR3 DNA reads as TGTGCCAGTGGGGAGAGCGGGATGAGCACAGATACGCAGTATTTT.